The clone carrying this T cell receptor (beta chain) occurred many times. Per the original data handling: For nucleated cells, counts were estimated from reference gene primer amplification. The method was immunoSEQ multiplex PCR; TCRdb's version includes in-frame clones alone and lacks a portion of them. That table gives V, J and clone size, and the DNA gave D and trimming. Of roughly 120,000 clones in the sample, 65% to 85% were seen once. The sample comes from a study of blood T cell repertoires in COVID-19. Study in general: Researchers got acute and convalescent COVID-19 samples from the United States, Italy and Spain. Sources were T cells, B-cell-depleted T cells, or PBMCs; the material itself was cDNA or gDNA.

The TCR comes from a man aged 50-60 years with acute or convalescent COVID-19. The sample was peripheral blood.

Here the CDR3 reads CASSPPGTGGYEQYF. In nucleotides, the CDR3 is TGTGCCAGCAGCCCCCCGGGGACAGGGGGCTACGAGCAGTACTTC. The chain joins TRBV28 to TRBJ2-7, with 11 bases matching TRBD1. Germline CDR1 and CDR2: MDHEN and SYDVKM. With 6 bases clipped from V and 3 bases from J, the junction kept 7 bases outside the gene matches. The CDR3 covers 15 residues. Drawing the rest from reference TRBV28 and TRBJ2-7, the complete variable domain is DVKVTQSSRYLVKRTGEKVFLECVQDMDHENMFWYRQDPGLGLRLIYFSYDVKMKEKGDIPEGYSVSREKKERFSLILESASTNQTSMYLCASSPPGTGGYEQYFGPGTRLTVT.